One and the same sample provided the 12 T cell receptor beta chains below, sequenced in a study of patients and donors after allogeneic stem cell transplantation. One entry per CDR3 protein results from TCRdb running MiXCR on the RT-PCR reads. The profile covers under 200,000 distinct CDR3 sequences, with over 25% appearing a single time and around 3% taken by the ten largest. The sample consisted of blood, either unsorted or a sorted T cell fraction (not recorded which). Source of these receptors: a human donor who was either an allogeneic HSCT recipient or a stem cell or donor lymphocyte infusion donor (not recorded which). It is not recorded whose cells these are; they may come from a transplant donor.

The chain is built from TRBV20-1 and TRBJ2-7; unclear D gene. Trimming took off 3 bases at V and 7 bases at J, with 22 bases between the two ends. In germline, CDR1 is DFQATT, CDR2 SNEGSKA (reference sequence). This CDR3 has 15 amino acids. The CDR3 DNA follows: TGCAGTGCTAGTCGGCCGCGGAGTTTCACTGGGGAGCAGTACTTC. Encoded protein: CSASRPRSFTGEQYF.

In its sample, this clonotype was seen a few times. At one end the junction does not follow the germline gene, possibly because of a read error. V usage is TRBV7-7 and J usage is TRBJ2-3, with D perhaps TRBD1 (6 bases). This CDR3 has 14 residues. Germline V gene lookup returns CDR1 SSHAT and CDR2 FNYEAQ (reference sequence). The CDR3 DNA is TGTGCTAGCAGCCCCACAGGGAGTCCAGATACGCAGTATTTT. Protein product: CASSPTGSPDTQYF.

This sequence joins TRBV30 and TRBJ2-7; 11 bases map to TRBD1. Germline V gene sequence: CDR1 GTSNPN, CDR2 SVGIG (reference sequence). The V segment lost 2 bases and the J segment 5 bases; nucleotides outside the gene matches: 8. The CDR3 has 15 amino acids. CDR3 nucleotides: TGTGCCTGGAGTTGGACCGGGACAGGGGGTGACGAGCAGTACTTC. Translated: CAWSWTGTGGDEQYF.

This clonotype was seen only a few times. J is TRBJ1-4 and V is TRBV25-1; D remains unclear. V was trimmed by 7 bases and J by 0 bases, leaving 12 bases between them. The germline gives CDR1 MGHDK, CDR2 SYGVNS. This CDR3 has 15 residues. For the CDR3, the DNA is TGTGCCAGCATCTCCTCCCTCGCAACTAATGAAAAACTGTTTTTT. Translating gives CASISSLATNEKLFF.

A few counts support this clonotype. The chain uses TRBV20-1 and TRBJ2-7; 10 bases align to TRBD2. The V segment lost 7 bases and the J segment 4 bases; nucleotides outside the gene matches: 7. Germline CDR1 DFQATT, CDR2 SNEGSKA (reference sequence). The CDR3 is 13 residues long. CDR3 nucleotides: TGCAGTGTTCCGGGACTAGCGTCTTACGAGCAGTACTTC. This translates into CSVPGLASYEQYF.

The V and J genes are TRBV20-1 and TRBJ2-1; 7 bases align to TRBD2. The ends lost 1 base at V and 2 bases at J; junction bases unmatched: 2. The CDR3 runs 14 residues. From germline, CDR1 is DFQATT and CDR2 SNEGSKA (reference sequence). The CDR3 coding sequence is TGCAGTGCTAGAGGACTAGCTACCTACAATGAGCAGTTCTTC. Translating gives CSARGLATYNEQFF.

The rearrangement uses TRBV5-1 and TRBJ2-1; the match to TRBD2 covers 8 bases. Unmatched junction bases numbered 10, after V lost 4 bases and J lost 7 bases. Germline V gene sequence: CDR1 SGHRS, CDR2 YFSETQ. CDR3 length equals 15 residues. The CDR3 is CASSTSSGSWNEQFF. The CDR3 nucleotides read TGCGCCAGCAGCACGTCGAGCGGGAGCTGGAATGAGCAGTTCTTC.

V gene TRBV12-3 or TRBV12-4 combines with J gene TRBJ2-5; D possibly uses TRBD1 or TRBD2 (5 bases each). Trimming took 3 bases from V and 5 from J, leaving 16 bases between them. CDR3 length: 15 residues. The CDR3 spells CASSFLGTVSETQYF. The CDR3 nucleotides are TGTGCCAGCAGTTTTCTTGGGACCGTCTCGGAGACCCAGTACTTC.

The CDR3 DNA reads TGTGCCAGCAGCCCACTGGTGGCTAGCGCGCCCTACGAGCAGTACTTC. Its protein is CASSPLVASAPYEQYF. The V and J genes are TRBV3-1 and TRBJ2-7, with D possibly being TRBD2 (6 bases). The germline gives CDR1 LGHDT, CDR2 YNNKEL (reference sequence). V was trimmed by 4 bases and J by 2 bases, leaving 18 bases between them. CDR3 size: 16 residues.

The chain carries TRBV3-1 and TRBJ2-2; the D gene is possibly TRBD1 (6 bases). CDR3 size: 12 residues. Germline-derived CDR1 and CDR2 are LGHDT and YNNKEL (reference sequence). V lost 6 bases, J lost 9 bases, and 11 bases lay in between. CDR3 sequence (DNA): TGTGCCAGCAGTCACAGGGAAAGGGAGCTGTTTTTT. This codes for CASSHRERELFF.

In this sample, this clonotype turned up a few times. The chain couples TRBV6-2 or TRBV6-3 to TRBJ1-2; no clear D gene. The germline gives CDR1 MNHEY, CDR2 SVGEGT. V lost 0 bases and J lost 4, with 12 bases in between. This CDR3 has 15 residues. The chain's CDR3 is CASSYSARGLYGYTF. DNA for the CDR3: TGTGCCAGCAGTTACTCCGCCAGAGGCCTCTATGGCTACACCTTC.

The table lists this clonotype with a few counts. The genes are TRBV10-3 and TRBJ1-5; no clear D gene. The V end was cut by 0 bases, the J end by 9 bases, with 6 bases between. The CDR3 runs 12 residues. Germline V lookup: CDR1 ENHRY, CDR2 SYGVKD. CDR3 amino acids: CAISESGGPQHF. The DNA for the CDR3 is TGTGCCATCAGTGAGTCGGGCGGGCCCCAGCATTTT.